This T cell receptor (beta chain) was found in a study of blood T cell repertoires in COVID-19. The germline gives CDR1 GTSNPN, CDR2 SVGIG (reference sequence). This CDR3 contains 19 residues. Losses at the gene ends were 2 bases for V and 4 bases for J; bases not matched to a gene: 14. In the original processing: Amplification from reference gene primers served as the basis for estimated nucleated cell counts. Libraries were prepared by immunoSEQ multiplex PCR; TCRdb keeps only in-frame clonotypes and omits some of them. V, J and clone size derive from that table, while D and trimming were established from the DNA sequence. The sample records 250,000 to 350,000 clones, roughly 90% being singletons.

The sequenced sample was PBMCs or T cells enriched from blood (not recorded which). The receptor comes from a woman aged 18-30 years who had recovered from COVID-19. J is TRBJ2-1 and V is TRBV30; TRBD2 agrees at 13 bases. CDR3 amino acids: CAWSPGLAGVRTYYNEQFF. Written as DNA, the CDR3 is TGTGCCTGGAGTCCCGGACTAGCGGGAGTGAGAACCTATTACAATGAGCAGTTCTTC.